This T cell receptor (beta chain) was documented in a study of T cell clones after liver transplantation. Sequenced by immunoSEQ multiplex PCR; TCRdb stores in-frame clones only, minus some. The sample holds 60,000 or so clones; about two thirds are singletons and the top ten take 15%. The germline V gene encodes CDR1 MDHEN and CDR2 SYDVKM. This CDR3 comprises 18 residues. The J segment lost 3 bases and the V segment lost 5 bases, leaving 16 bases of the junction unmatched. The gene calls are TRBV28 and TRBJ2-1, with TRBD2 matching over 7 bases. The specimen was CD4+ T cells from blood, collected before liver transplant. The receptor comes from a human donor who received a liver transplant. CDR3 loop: CASSPPPPTSMGYNEQFF. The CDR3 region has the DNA TGTGCCAGCAGTCCCCCCCCGCCGACTAGCATGGGCTACAATGAGCAGTTCTTC.